Listed here are 11 T cell receptor beta chains from one sample, sequenced in a study of OX40 agonist ivuxolimab in advanced cancers. Data came from immunoSEQ multiplex PCR; TCRdb stores just in-frame clones and leaves some out. The profile shows approximately 130,000 clones, about nine tenths of them singletons. This specimen consisted of CD4+ or CD8+ T cells sorted from blood, obtained in a trial of the OX40 agonist ivuxolimab. The receptors here all came from an adult with an advanced solid tumor such as melanoma, head and neck, liver or kidney cancer.

The gene calls are TRBV19 and TRBJ2-3; TRBD1 matches 11 bases. Germline CDR1 LNHDA, CDR2 SQIVND (reference sequence). The CDR3 contains 15 residues. V trimming: 8 bases; J trimming: 0 bases; junction bases outside the gene matches: 4. CDR3 in DNA: TGTGCCAGTGTGGACAGGGGGCTTAGCACAGATACGCAGTATTTT. It is translated as CASVDRGLSTDTQYF.

The chain combines TRBV6-1 with TRBJ1-2; D may be TRBD1 (6 bases). The CDR3 is made up of 13 amino acids. V lost 10 bases, J lost 3 bases, and 15 bases lay in between. The germline CDR1 and CDR2 sequences are MNHNS and SASEGT. The CDR3 here is CAIRQDWDYGYTF. DNA of the CDR3: TGTGCCATCCGACAGGATTGGGACTATGGCTACACCTTC.

The V and J genes are TRBV6-1 and TRBJ2-7; D remains unclear. Germline V gene data show CDR1 as MNHNS and CDR2 as SASEGT. Trimming took off 7 bases at V and 6 bases at J, with 19 bases between the two ends. The CDR3 contains 14 residues. The CDR3 nucleotides are TGTGCCAGCATTCCTCCGGCTCTGTTTGGCGAGCAGTACTTC. Amino acids: CASIPPALFGEQYF.

The rearrangement joins TRBV30 to TRBJ1-2; D is uncertain. Germline V gene lookup returns CDR1 GTSNPN and CDR2 SVGIG (reference sequence). The CDR3 sequence is 13 residues long. V lost 2 bases and J 3 bases, leaving 10 bases between the germline ends. The CDR3 here is CAWSRGPDYGYTF. In DNA form, the CDR3 reads TGTGCCTGGAGTCGAGGACCAGACTATGGCTACACCTTC.

The chain combines TRBV28 with TRBJ1-2; D is possibly TRBD1 (5 bases). Germline values: CDR1 MDHEN, CDR2 SYDVKM. This CDR3 region has 13 residues. V lost 8 bases and J lost 1, with 11 bases in between. The CDR3 is CASSLGLNYGYTF. The CDR3, as DNA: TGTGCCAGCTCCCTGGGACTTAACTATGGCTACACCTTC.

This clone has only a few counts. CDR3 nucleotide sequence: TGCGCCAGCAGCTTGGGTGGGCAGGGCACAGATACGCAGTATTTT. This gives the protein CASSLGGQGTDTQYF. V and J are TRBV5-1 and TRBJ2-3; no definite D call. Germline-derived CDR1 and CDR2 are SGHRS and YFSETQ. V was shortened by 0 bases and J by 1 base, with 9 bases between the two germline ends. The CDR3 consists of 15 residues.

The V and J genes are TRBV18 and TRBJ2-1; D not resolved. The CDR3 consists of 13 residues. Trimming shortened V by 4 bases and J by 5 bases, and 9 bases separated the two germline ends. The germline V gene encodes CDR1 KGHSH and CDR2 LQKENI. DNA for the CDR3: TGTGCCAGCTCACGCGTGAAGGACAATGAGCAGTTCTTC. Translation: CASSRVKDNEQFF.

The rearrangement joins TRBV15 to TRBJ2-3; 12 bases agree with TRBD2. Germline V gives CDR1 LNHNV, CDR2 YYDKDF (reference sequence). The length of the CDR3 is 15 residues. After removal of 4 bases from V and 4 bases from J, the junction contained 3 bases not matched to a gene. The CDR3: CATSKASGRADTQYF. DNA for the CDR3: TGTGCCACCAGCAAGGCTAGCGGGAGGGCAGATACGCAGTATTTT.

The J gene is TRBJ2-1, the V gene TRBV11-1; 10 nucleotides agree with TRBD1. The CDR3 has 15 amino acids. Losses at the gene ends were 2 bases for V and 8 bases for J; bases not matched to a gene: 6. The germline CDR1 and CDR2 sequences are SGHAT and FQDESV (reference sequence). CDR3 region: CASSLLGQGNDEQFF. The CDR3 DNA reads TGTGCCAGCAGCTTATTGGGACAGGGGAACGATGAGCAGTTCTTC. Supplemented by reference TRBV11-1 and TRBJ2-1, the full variable domain reads EAEVAQSPRYKITEKSQAVAFWCDPISGHATLYWYRQILGQGPELLVQFQDESVVDDSQLPKDRFSAERLKGVDSTLKIQPAELGDSAMYLCASSLLGQGNDEQFFGPGTRLTVL.

The gene calls are TRBV19 and TRBJ2-7, with a possible D match to TRBD2 (7 bases). V gave up 5 bases and J gave up 3 bases, with 14 bases separating them. The CDR3 is made up of 14 amino acids. CDR1 is LNHDA and CDR2 is SQIVND in the germline V gene (reference sequence). The CDR3 region is CASSPTGGLYEQYF. The CDR3 DNA reads TGTGCCAGTAGTCCTACGGGGGGCCTCTACGAGCAGTACTTC.

J is TRBJ2-7 and V is TRBV7-6; D is possibly TRBD2 (5 bases). V was shortened by 2 bases and J by 2 bases, with 13 bases between the two germline ends. The CDR3 sequence is 15 residues long. Germline V CDR1 and CDR2: SGHVS, FNYEAQ. CDR3 nucleotide sequence: TGTGCCAGCAGCTTAACGGGGAATAGAGCCTACGAGCAGTACTTC. As protein: CASSLTGNRAYEQYF.